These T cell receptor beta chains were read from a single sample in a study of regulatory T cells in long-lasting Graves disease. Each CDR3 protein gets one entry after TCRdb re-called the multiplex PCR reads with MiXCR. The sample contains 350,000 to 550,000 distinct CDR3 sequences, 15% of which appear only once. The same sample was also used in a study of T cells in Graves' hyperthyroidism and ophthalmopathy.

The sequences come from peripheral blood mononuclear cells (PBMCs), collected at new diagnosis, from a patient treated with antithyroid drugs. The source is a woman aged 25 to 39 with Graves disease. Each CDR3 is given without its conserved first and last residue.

CDR3aa: ASSLTAGGPHEQY
v_gene: TRBV7-3
j_gene: TRBJ2-7

CDR3aa: ATSETRDRVPLETQY
v_gene: TRBV24-1
j_gene: -

CDR3aa: ASSYSADGYEQY
v_gene: TRBV6-5
j_gene: TRBJ2-7

CDR3aa: ASSYSKQNEQY
v_gene: TRBV6-5
j_gene: TRBJ2-7

CDR3aa: ASSESASGRAGQETQY
v_gene: TRBV6-1
j_gene: TRBJ2-5

CDR3aa: ASRSIGLAGKENYNEQF
v_gene: TRBV12-3/TRBV12-4
j_gene: TRBJ2-1

CDR3aa: ASSWGAVDYEQY
v_gene: TRBV28
j_gene: TRBJ2-7

CDR3aa: ASSGKSTTGVNQPQH
v_gene: TRBV25-1
j_gene: TRBJ1-5

CDR3aa: ASRTRGIRMAF
v_gene: TRBV4-1
j_gene: TRBJ1-1

CDR3aa: ASSLRRTSEETQY
v_gene: TRBV3-1
j_gene: TRBJ2-5

CDR3aa: ASSSPRGSGANVLT
v_gene: TRBV13
j_gene: TRBJ2-6

CDR3aa: ASSQDPPTSRPYEQY
v_gene: TRBV4-1
j_gene: TRBJ2-7

CDR3aa: ASSSGTGAGDTQY
v_gene: TRBV5-6
j_gene: TRBJ2-3

CDR3aa: ATSEGVGRNTEAF
v_gene: TRBV24-1
j_gene: TRBJ1-1

CDR3aa: ASSNSVREPYNEQF
v_gene: TRBV19
j_gene: TRBJ2-1

CDR3aa: ASTDTGQYNEQF
v_gene: TRBV11-2
j_gene: TRBJ2-1

CDR3aa: ASSLVLATEADTQY
v_gene: TRBV27
j_gene: TRBJ2-3

CDR3aa: AWRSRLGDEKLF
v_gene: TRBV30
j_gene: TRBJ1-4

CDR3aa: AWRIGGGDTQY
v_gene: TRBV30
j_gene: TRBJ2-3

CDR3aa: ASSQDKRTSGILSSYNEQF
v_gene: TRBV3-1
j_gene: TRBJ2-1

CDR3aa: ASSMAGTMSFYEQY
v_gene: TRBV5-6
j_gene: TRBJ2-7

CDR3aa: ASIRRTSGSEEQY
v_gene: TRBV6-1
j_gene: TRBJ2-7

CDR3aa: AISDPGLMGGETQY
v_gene: TRBV10-3
j_gene: TRBJ2-5

CDR3aa: AISAGTGGPGANVLT
v_gene: TRBV10-3
j_gene: TRBJ2-6

CDR3aa: AWSPLPAEAF
v_gene: TRBV30
j_gene: TRBJ1-1

CDR3aa: ASSLSIARAGANVLT
v_gene: TRBV27
j_gene: TRBJ2-6

CDR3aa: ASSLTGLAGELF
v_gene: TRBV12-3/TRBV12-4
j_gene: TRBJ2-2

CDR3aa: ASSSNTGRTFMNTEAF
v_gene: TRBV5-8
j_gene: TRBJ1-1

CDR3aa: ASSLWGRQETQY
v_gene: TRBV27
j_gene: TRBJ2-5

CDR3aa: ATSRDETGGWKPQH
v_gene: TRBV15
j_gene: TRBJ1-5

CDR3aa: SVGQGDYEQY
v_gene: TRBV29-1
j_gene: TRBJ2-7

CDR3aa: ASSAGTRLNNEQF
v_gene: TRBV6-1
j_gene: TRBJ2-1

CDR3aa: ASTELVAGAVGSYNEQF
v_gene: TRBV2
j_gene: TRBJ2-1

CDR3aa: SARGFNKDSLVADTQY
v_gene: TRBV20-1
j_gene: TRBJ2-3

CDR3aa: ASSATGHNQPQH
v_gene: TRBV6-2/TRBV6-3
j_gene: TRBJ1-5

CDR3aa: ASSPGEANTDTQY
v_gene: TRBV18
j_gene: TRBJ2-3

CDR3aa: ASSRLGGADTQY
v_gene: TRBV5-1
j_gene: TRBJ2-3

CDR3aa: ASSYGLAGAGEQY
v_gene: TRBV5-1
j_gene: TRBJ2-7

CDR3aa: ASMGWETQY
v_gene: TRBV28
j_gene: TRBJ2-5

CDR3aa: ASSLKVEQF
v_gene: TRBV11-2
j_gene: TRBJ2-1

CDR3aa: ASSTQGTGGELF
v_gene: TRBV18
j_gene: TRBJ2-2

CDR3aa: SVGGTSSNSNQPQH
v_gene: TRBV29-1
j_gene: TRBJ1-5

CDR3aa: ASSLARGGSETQY
v_gene: TRBV7-2
j_gene: TRBJ2-5

CDR3aa: ASSSTFTESQETQY
v_gene: TRBV6-5
j_gene: TRBJ2-5

CDR3aa: SASARDSRHGELF
v_gene: TRBV20-1
j_gene: TRBJ2-2

CDR3aa: ASSLFIGGGKSTDTQY
v_gene: TRBV7-2
j_gene: TRBJ2-3

CDR3aa: ASSTAGVRSEQF
v_gene: TRBV5-1
j_gene: TRBJ2-1

CDR3aa: SAMGQTPEAF
v_gene: TRBV20-1
j_gene: TRBJ1-1

CDR3aa: ASSKDGKAYYNEQF
v_gene: TRBV28
j_gene: TRBJ2-1

CDR3aa: ATRSQGSYTEAF
v_gene: TRBV24-1
j_gene: TRBJ1-1

CDR3aa: SASPFRAATDTQY
v_gene: TRBV20-1
j_gene: TRBJ2-3

CDR3aa: ASRVTDTQY
v_gene: TRBV27
j_gene: TRBJ2-3

CDR3aa: ASRDLAYNEQF
v_gene: TRBV2
j_gene: TRBJ2-1

CDR3aa: ASSFGDRGYNEQF
v_gene: TRBV5-1
j_gene: TRBJ2-1

CDR3aa: ASSQVPWGNNSPLH
v_gene: TRBV3-1
j_gene: TRBJ1-6

CDR3aa: ASSYTGIPNTGELF
v_gene: TRBV27
j_gene: TRBJ2-2

CDR3aa: ASSLDGSNYGYT
v_gene: TRBV5-1
j_gene: TRBJ1-2

CDR3aa: ASSYSLPAGTSPYEQY
v_gene: TRBV6-2/TRBV6-3
j_gene: TRBJ2-7

CDR3aa: SAVQENTGELF
v_gene: TRBV29-1
j_gene: TRBJ2-2